The 28 T cell receptor beta chains in this list originate from one sample, sequenced in a study of molecular identifiers for immune sequencing clone quantification. TCRdb redid the calling of the PCR reads with MiXCR, one entry per CDR3 protein. The data show approximately 590,000 distinct CDR3 sequences, roughly 23% seen once. The sequencing input was naive CD8+ T cells from blood, with Jurkat cell RNA spiked in. Indicated subset: FACS-sorted CD8+CD4-CCR7+CD45RA+ naive T cells. These TCRs come from a human donor in good health. Some libraries in this study had Jurkat cell RNA spiked in.

This clonotype was counted many times. V gene TRBV7-6 combines with J gene TRBJ1-5, with 10 bases identical to TRBD1. The CDR3 spans 16 residues. Germline assignment: CDR1 SGHVS and CDR2 FNYEAQ. J lost 0 bases, V lost 5 bases, and 4 bases had no gene match. The CDR3 bases are TGTGCCAGCAGCCCCGACAGGGGGCTTAGCAATCAGCCCCAGCATTTT. Amino acids: CASSPDRGLSNQPQHF. Variable domain in full (rest from reference TRBV7-6 and TRBJ1-5): GAGVSQSPRYKVTKRGQDVALRCDPISGHVSLYWYRQALGQGPEFLTYFNYEAQQDKSGLPNDRFSAERPEGSISTLTIQRTEQRDSAMYRCASSPDRGLSNQPQHFGDGTRLSIL.

The chain is built from TRBV4-1 and TRBJ2-7, with D unclear. V lost 1 base to trimming and J lost 2 bases, with 15 bases between them. The CDR3 extends over 16 amino acids. Per germline, CDR1 MGHRA and CDR2 YSYEKL. The DNA for the CDR3 is TGCGCCAGCAGCCAAGCGTCAGACACTATCACCTACGAGCAGTACTTC. Its protein is CASSQASDTITYEQYF.

This clonotype was counted many times. The V call is TRBV7-2, the J call TRBJ2-3, with 14 bases matching TRBD2. The V segment lost 0 bases and the J segment 4 bases; nucleotides outside the gene matches: 9. Looked up from germline, CDR1 is SGHTA and CDR2 is FQGNSA. The CDR3 is 19 residues long. The CDR3 DNA follows: TGTGCCAGCAGCTTAGCCCCGGGACTAGCGGGAGTGGGGGCAGATACGCAGTATTTT. This codes for CASSLAPGLAGVGADTQYF.

V gene TRBV30 combines with J gene TRBJ2-2; possibly TRBD2 for D (6 bases). The V end was cut by 4 bases, the J end by 4 bases, with 7 bases between. The germline V gene has CDR1 GTSNPN and CDR2 SVGIG (reference sequence). This CDR3 region has 12 residues. The CDR3 loop is CAWTSATGELFF. The CDR3 region has the DNA TGTGCCTGGACTAGCGCCACCGGGGAGCTGTTTTTT.

This clonotype was detected many times. The rearrangement links TRBV28 to TRBJ2-4, with 13 bases lining up with TRBD2. CDR3 length: 18 amino acids. Germline V gene sequence: CDR1 MDHEN, CDR2 SYDVKM. The V gene end was trimmed by 5 bases and the J gene end by 0 bases; junction bases not matched to a gene: 7. Here the CDR3 DNA reads TGTGCCAGCAGTCCGGGACTAGCGGGACCCCTAGCCAAAAACATTCAGTACTTC. It encodes CASSPGLAGPLAKNIQYF.

A remark on this clonotype: This may come from a read error, since a much larger clone is one base off. The gene calls are TRBV6-6 and TRBJ1-1; a weak D match, TRBD1 (5 bases). The germline CDR1 and CDR2 sequences are MNHNY and SVGAGI (reference sequence). The CDR3 spans 12 residues. The chain's CDR3 is CACSYSGQEAFF. CDR3 in DNA: TGTGCCTGCAGTTACTCGGGGCAAGAAGCTTTCTTT.

This clonotype was detected many times. Its ends do not fully match the called genes, so a read error is possible. This sequence joins TRBV6-5 and TRBJ2-7; 8 bases agree with TRBD2. Looked up from germline, CDR1 is MNHEY and CDR2 is SVGAGI. The CDR3 runs 15 residues. CDR3 DNA sequence: TGTGCCAGCTGTGCAACTAGCGGAGGTACCTACGGGCAGTACTTC. This encodes CASCATSGGTYGQYF.

Turning to this clonotype: This may be a read error, as it is one base from a much larger clone. The rearrangement joins TRBV7-9 to TRBJ2-5, with a weak D call TRBD2 (5 bases). From germline, CDR1 is SEHNR and CDR2 FQNEAQ (reference sequence). This CDR3 contains 15 residues. The CDR3 loop is CAGSLERLGMETQYF. The CDR3 DNA reads TGTGCCGGCAGCTTAGAGAGGCTCGGGATGGAGACCCAGTACTTC. Combining the CDR3 with reference TRBV7-9 and TRBJ2-5 gives the whole variable domain DTGVSQNPRHKITKRGQNVTFRCDPISEHNRLYWYRQTLGQGPEFLTYFQNEAQLEKSRLLSDRFSAERPKGSFSTLEIQRTEQGDSAMYLCAGSLERLGMETQYFGPGTRLLVL.

The chain uses TRBV4-1 and TRBJ2-3; 8 nucleotides align to TRBD2. The ends lost 4 bases at V and 5 bases at J; junction bases unmatched: 11. The CDR3 runs to 16 residues. Germline V gene sequence: CDR1 MGHRA, CDR2 YSYEKL. As DNA, the CDR3 is TGCGCCAGCAGCCCGCGCCGGGGGGGGGGCGGAGATACGCAGTATTTT. Translated: CASSPRRGGGGDTQYF.

V gene TRBV28 combines with J gene TRBJ2-5, with a weak D call TRBD2 (6 bases). V was shortened by 5 bases and J by 1 base, with 14 bases between the two germline ends. Germline V gene lookup returns CDR1 MDHEN and CDR2 SYDVKM. The CDR3 is 15 residues long. The chain's CDR3 is CASSRRDRTQETQYF. CDR3 nucleotides: TGTGCCAGCAGTCGGAGGGACCGAACCCAAGAGACCCAGTACTTC. Full variable domain (missing parts from reference TRBV28 and TRBJ2-5): DVKVTQSSRYLVKRTGEKVFLECVQDMDHENMFWYRQDPGLGLRLIYFSYDVKMKEKGDIPEGYSVSREKKERFSLILESASTNQTSMYLCASSRRDRTQETQYFGPGTRLLVL.

The chain is built from TRBV6-2 or TRBV6-3 and TRBJ2-7; D remains ambiguous. The CDR3 is made up of 11 amino acids. Trimming removed 6 bases from V and 7 bases from J, with 10 bases in between. Germline CDR1 MNHEY, CDR2 SVGEGT. The CDR3 coding sequence is TGTGCCAGCAGAGAGTTGGGGGAGCAGTACTTC. Its protein is CASRELGEQYF.

There are many counts of this clonotype. The V gene is TRBV4-1, the J gene TRBJ1-5; no reliable D call. V was shortened by 3 bases and J by 0 bases, with 3 bases between the two germline ends. Germline V CDR1 and CDR2: MGHRA, YSYEKL. The CDR3 contains 13 residues. The CDR3 sequence: CASSQSSNQPQHF. CDR3 bases: TGCGCCAGCAGCCAGTCTAGCAATCAGCCCCAGCATTTT.

Concerning this clonotype itself: Sequence at one end of the junction differs from germline and may be a read error. V usage is TRBV4-3 and J usage is TRBJ1-6; no reliable D call. CDR3 length: 17 residues. Germline assignment: CDR1 LGHNA and CDR2 YSLEER. The CDR3, as DNA: TGCGCCAGCGGCCAAGGAACGAGCCCGGATGCAGGTTCACCCCTCCACTTT. This gives the protein CASGQGTSPDAGSPLHF.

This clonotype was detected ten times or more. This rearrangement joins TRBV27 to TRBJ2-3; D could derive from TRBD1 or TRBD2 (5 bases each). Trimming left V 3 bases short and J 8 bases short, with 12 bases between. Germline V lookup: CDR1 MNHEY, CDR2 SMNVEV (reference sequence). The CDR3 spans 13 residues. The CDR3 DNA follows: TGTGCCAGCAGTTTGGGGACGGTTGGTACGCAGTATTTT. Amino acids: CASSLGTVGTQYF.

V and J are TRBV6-6 and TRBJ1-4; D is perhaps TRBD1 (5 bases). Trimming cost V 5 bases and J 5 bases, with 18 bases left between them. The CDR3 has 16 residues. The V gene's germline CDR1 is MNHNY and CDR2 SVGAGI (reference sequence). The chain's CDR3 is CASSQWGVGINEKLFF. The CDR3 coding sequence is TGTGCCAGCAGTCAGTGGGGGGTGGGGATAAATGAAAAACTGTTTTTT.

This clonotype was counted many times. The rearrangement links TRBV19 to TRBJ2-5; the D gene is possibly TRBD1 (6 bases). Deletions cut 6 bases from V and 3 bases from J, with 11 bases between. The CDR3 length is 13 residues. Germline V gene sequence: CDR1 LNHDA, CDR2 SQIVND (reference sequence). CDR3: CASRKAGEETQYF. CDR3 in DNA: TGTGCCAGTAGGAAGGCAGGGGAAGAGACCCAGTACTTC.

The chain uses TRBV28 and TRBJ2-5; 8 nucleotides line up with TRBD1. There are 14 residues in the CDR3. V lost 3 bases and J lost 7; bases outside the gene matches: 7. From germline, CDR1 is MDHEN and CDR2 SYDVKM. DNA for the CDR3: TGTGCCAGCAGTTTGGGGACAGGCGACCTGACCCAGTACTTC. This gives the protein CASSLGTGDLTQYF.

This clonotype was seen at least ten times. The chain joins TRBV12-5 to TRBJ2-5, with 7 bases aligning to TRBD1. V gave up 5 bases and J gave up 2 bases; unmatched junction bases: 5. In germline, CDR1 is LGHNT, CDR2 FRNRAP. CDR3 size: 14 residues. The CDR3, as DNA: TGTGCTAGTGGTCACAGGGACAGACAAGAGACCCAGTACTTC. This translates into CASGHRDRQETQYF.

V gene TRBV7-9 combines with J gene TRBJ1-2; no firm D call. The CDR3 spans 16 residues. V was cut by 1 base and J by 1 base, with 13 bases left in between. CDR1 SEHNR and CDR2 FQNEAQ come from the germline V gene (reference sequence). The DNA for the CDR3 is TGTGCCAGCAGCTTAGTACTAGCAGGAGATAACTATGGCTACACCTTC. It codes for CASSLVLAGDNYGYTF.

The sample holds a few counts of this clonotype. The chain has TRBV5-6 and TRBJ2-7, with a weak D call TRBD1 (5 bases). CDR1 and CDR2 from the germline V gene are SGHDT and YYEEEE. V was clipped by 4 bases and J by 8 bases, with 19 bases between them. The CDR3 totals 14 residues. The CDR3 region has the DNA TGTGCCAGCAGCCCCGACAGAGCTTCTACGAAGCAGTACTTC. It is translated as CASSPDRASTKQYF.

The chain combines TRBV7-9 with TRBJ2-7; no firm D call. V was shortened by 0 bases and J by 2 bases, with 5 bases between the two germline ends. The CDR3 extends over 13 amino acids. Looked up from germline, CDR1 is SEHNR and CDR2 is FQNEAQ (reference sequence). The CDR3, as DNA: TGTGCCAGCAGCTTAGCATCTACCTACGAGCAGTACTTC. Translation gives CASSLASTYEQYF.

This chain connects TRBV28 to TRBJ1-1; D perhaps matches TRBD1 (6 bases). CDR3 length equals 15 residues. Germline V CDR1 and CDR2: MDHEN, SYDVKM. The ends were cut back, 1 base at V and 2 bases at J, with 11 bases in the middle. CDR3 sequence: CASSLLGQPNTEAFF. The DNA for the CDR3 is TGTGCCAGCAGTTTATTAGGACAGCCCAACACTGAAGCTTTCTTT.

This clonotype was counted only a few times. The chain uses TRBV30 and TRBJ2-2, with TRBD1 matching 12 bases. CDR3 length: 16 residues. Germline values: CDR1 GTSNPN, CDR2 SVGIG (reference sequence). V was pared by 7 bases and J by 4 bases, with 10 bases of the junction left unmatched. The CDR3 protein is CASPPRDRGRTGELFF. In DNA form, the CDR3 reads TGTGCCTCGCCGCCCAGGGACAGGGGGCGCACCGGGGAGCTGTTTTTT.

This clonotype was seen many times. The V gene is TRBV7-9, the J gene TRBJ2-3; 7 nucleotides align to TRBD1. V dropped 3 bases and J dropped 3; count of bases not matched to a gene: 3. The CDR3 is made up of 14 amino acids. Germline lookup yields CDR1 SEHNR and CDR2 FQNEAQ (reference sequence). The CDR3 nucleotides read TGTGCCAGCAGCTTGGGACAGAGGACAGATACGCAGTATTTT. It specifies CASSLGQRTDTQYF.

The table lists this clonotype with many counts. The chain couples TRBV6-2 or TRBV6-3 to TRBJ1-5; TRBD1 matches 9 bases. This CDR3 has 16 amino acids. Germline CDR1 MNHEY, CDR2 SVGEGT. V was clipped by 5 bases and J by 5 bases; unmatched bases: 10. In nucleotides, the CDR3 is TGTGCCAGCAGTCCTCCCCGGACAGGGGTTTATCAGCCCCAGCATTTT. The encoded protein is CASSPPRTGVYQPQHF.

This clonotype was found a few times. The rearrangement uses TRBV7-9 and TRBJ2-1; D is perhaps TRBD1 (5 bases). The ends were cut back, 4 bases at V and 7 bases at J, with 14 bases in the middle. The germline V gene has CDR1 SEHNR and CDR2 FQNEAQ (reference sequence). This CDR3 is built from 14 residues. The CDR3 DNA reads as TGTGCCAGCAGCTCGCCGTTAGGGGCGAATGAGCAGTTCTTC. The encoded protein is CASSSPLGANEQFF.

This clonotype was detected a few times. The V gene is TRBV15, the J gene TRBJ2-1; a possible D gene is TRBD1 (5 bases). Germline values: CDR1 LNHNV, CDR2 YYDKDF (reference sequence). CDR3 size: 20 residues. Trimming took off 0 bases at V and 0 bases at J, with 21 bases between the two ends. The CDR3 sequence: CATSRDLAGPSLSSYNEQFF. CDR3 in DNA: TGTGCCACCAGCAGAGATTTGGCAGGGCCGAGCTTAAGCTCCTACAATGAGCAGTTCTTC. The full variable domain, in which reference TRBV15 and TRBJ2-1 provide the parts outside the CDR3, is DAMVIQNPRYQVTQFGKPVTLSCSQTLNHNVMYWYQQKSSQAPKLLFHYYDKDFNNEADTPDNFQSRRPNTSFCFLDIRSPGLGDTAMYLCATSRDLAGPSLSSYNEQFFGPGTRLTVL.

V usage is TRBV20-1 and J usage is TRBJ2-2; 13 bases are a match to TRBD2. The trim removed 5 bases at V and 7 bases at J, leaving 7 bases unmatched. The CDR3 is made up of 15 amino acids. Germline V gene lookup returns CDR1 DFQATT and CDR2 SNEGSKA (reference sequence). The CDR3 reads CSASGLAGAIGELFF. CDR3 nucleotide sequence: TGCAGTGCTTCAGGACTAGCGGGAGCCATCGGGGAGCTGTTTTTT.